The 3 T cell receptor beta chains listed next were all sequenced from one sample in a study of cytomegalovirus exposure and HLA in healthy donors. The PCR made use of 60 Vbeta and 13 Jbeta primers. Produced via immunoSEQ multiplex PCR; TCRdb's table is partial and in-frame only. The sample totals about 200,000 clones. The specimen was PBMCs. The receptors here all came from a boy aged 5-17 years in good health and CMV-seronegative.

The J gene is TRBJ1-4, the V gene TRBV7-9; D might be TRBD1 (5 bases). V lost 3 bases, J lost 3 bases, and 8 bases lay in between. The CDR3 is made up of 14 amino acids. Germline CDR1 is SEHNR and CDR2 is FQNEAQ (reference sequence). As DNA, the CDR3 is TGTGCCAGCAGCTTTTCGGGGGCTAATGAAAAACTGTTTTTT. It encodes CASSFSGANEKLFF.

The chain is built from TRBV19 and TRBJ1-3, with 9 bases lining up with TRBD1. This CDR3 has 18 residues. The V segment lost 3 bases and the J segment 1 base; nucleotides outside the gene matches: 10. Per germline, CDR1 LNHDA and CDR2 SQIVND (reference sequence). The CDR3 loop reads CASSISGQGHTSGNTIYF. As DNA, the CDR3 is TGTGCCAGTAGTATTTCTGGACAGGGGCACACTTCTGGAAACACCATATATTTT. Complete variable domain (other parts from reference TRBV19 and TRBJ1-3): DGGITQSPKYLFRKEGQNVTLSCEQNLNHDAMYWYRQDPGQGLRLIYYSQIVNDFQKGDIAEGYSVSREKKESFPLTVTSAQKNPTAFYLCASSISGQGHTSGNTIYFGEGSWLTVV.

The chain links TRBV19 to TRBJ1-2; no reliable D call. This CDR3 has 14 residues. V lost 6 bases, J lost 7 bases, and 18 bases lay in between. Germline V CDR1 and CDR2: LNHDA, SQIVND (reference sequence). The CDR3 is CASRRSTQAGGYTF. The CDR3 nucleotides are TGTGCCAGTAGACGATCCACGCAGGCGGGTGGCTACACCTTC.